Shown below are 15 T cell receptor beta chains from a single sample sequenced in a study of shared clonotypes between healthy human individuals. Naive CD8 populations comprised CD45RO-negative cells positively selected for CCR7, excluding terminally differentiated effector memory CD45RA+ cells. The table came from immunoSEQ multiplex PCR; TCRdb's copy has only in-frame clones and leaves some out. The data contain about 590,000 clones, just under 97% of them singletons. Sequencing was performed on naive CD8+ T cells sorted from blood. Every receptor here comes from a woman in her twenties or thirties in good health.

This chain uses TRBV6-5 with TRBJ2-3, with 8 bases that match TRBD2. The CDR3 is 15 residues long. Germline CDR1 and CDR2: MNHEY and SVGAGI. J lost 4 bases, V lost 5 bases, and 8 bases had no gene match. The CDR3 is CASSASGSRADTQYF. CDR3 bases: TGTGCCAGCAGTGCCAGCGGGAGTCGGGCAGATACGCAGTATTTT.

The chain couples TRBV7-2 to TRBJ1-1; TRBD1 might be the D (5 bases). V was shortened by 5 bases and J by 5 bases, with 18 bases between the two germline ends. Germline CDR1 reads SGHTA; CDR2 reads FQGNSA. This CDR3 is 15 amino acids long. Here the CDR3 DNA reads TGTGCCAGCAGCCTCGGGGGACTCTGGGAGACTGAAGCTTTCTTT. This gives the protein CASSLGGLWETEAFF.

Written as DNA, the CDR3 is TGTGCCAGCAGTTTTGCACCCCGGACAGGGTACTACGAGCAGTACTTC. This codes for CASSFAPRTGYYEQYF. The gene calls are TRBV28 and TRBJ2-5; 8 bases align to TRBD1. The assigned J gene may be wrong: the sequence end matches TRBJ2-7 better. The CDR3 is 16 amino acids. Per the germline V gene, CDR1 is MDHEN and CDR2 is SYDVKM.

The V call is TRBV5-5, the J call TRBJ1-5; D is ambiguous. V lost 0 bases and J lost 7, with 11 bases in between. From germline, CDR1 is SGHKS and CDR2 YYEKEE (reference sequence). The CDR3 runs 14 residues. For the CDR3, the DNA is TGTGCCAGCAGCTTGGCCACGGCCAGCCAGCCCCAGCATTTT. As protein: CASSLATASQPQHF.

This chain joins TRBV28 and TRBJ2-1; possibly TRBD1 or TRBD2 for D (5 bases each). CDR1 and CDR2 from the germline V gene are MDHEN and SYDVKM. V lost 7 bases and J lost 8, with 18 bases in between. This CDR3 spans 14 amino acids. The CDR3 loop reads CASTSESGQDEQFF. CDR3 sequence (DNA): TGTGCCAGCACCTCCGAGTCGGGGCAAGATGAGCAGTTCTTC.

The chain combines TRBV27 with TRBJ2-1, with a tentative D call TRBD1 (5 bases). Germline V gives CDR1 MNHEY, CDR2 SMNVEV (reference sequence). This CDR3 is 11 amino acids long. V lost 4 bases and J 10 bases, leaving 8 bases between the germline ends. The CDR3 DNA follows: TGTGCCAGCAGTTCCGGACACGAGCAGTTCTTC. As protein: CASSSGHEQFF.

The chain links TRBV6-1 to TRBJ1-2; D is possibly TRBD1 (5 bases). Trimming cost V 1 base and J 1 base, with 13 bases left between them. The CDR3 loop spans 16 amino acids. Germline V gene data show CDR1 as MNHNS and CDR2 as SASEGT. Here the CDR3 DNA reads TGTGCCAGCAGTGAAGTATGGGGGGAATTTAACTATGGCTACACCTTC. This gives the protein CASSEVWGEFNYGYTF.

The chain links TRBV23-1 to TRBJ2-1; TRBD1 aligns across 9 bases. TRBV23-1 is an ORF for which the function is uncertain. The CDR3 length is 18 residues. V lost 11 bases, J lost 2 bases, and 19 bases stayed unmatched. In DNA, the CDR3 is TGCGCCGCCCCGGGGGACAGGGAATTAGGGAGGCCCTACAATGAGCAGTTCTTC. Translating gives CAAPGDRELGRPYNEQFF.

The chain is built from TRBV28 and TRBJ1-4; the match to TRBD1 covers 10 bases. Trimming removed 6 bases from V and 8 bases from J; junction bases left unmatched: 9. Germline values: CDR1 MDHEN, CDR2 SYDVKM. This CDR3 is built from 15 residues. In DNA, the CDR3 is TGTGCCAGCAGCCACCGGGACAGGGGTAGGGAAAAACTGTTTTTT. Its translation is CASSHRDRGREKLFF.

The V and J genes are TRBV29-1 and TRBJ2-7; D remains unclear. The CDR3 contains 14 residues. The germline gives CDR1 SQVTM, CDR2 ANQGSEA. V shed 2 bases and J shed 4 bases, with 15 bases lying between them. CDR3 bases: TGCAGCGTTGAAAGTTCTGCTGGTTTGTACGAGCAGTACTTC. Translation gives CSVESSAGLYEQYF.

The chain couples TRBV5-1 to TRBJ2-3; D is unclear. Germline V gives CDR1 SGHRS, CDR2 YFSETQ. The CDR3 totals 16 residues. V was shortened by 4 bases and J by 0 bases, with 15 bases between the two germline ends. CDR3 DNA: TGCGCCAGCAGCCCGCGTGGCAGCCCTAGCACAGATACGCAGTATTTT. Its protein product is CASSPRGSPSTDTQYF. The variable domain in full, with the rest retrieved from reference TRBV5-1 and TRBJ2-3, is KAGVTQTPRYLIKTRGQQVTLSCSPISGHRSVSWYQQTPGQGLQFLFEYFSETQRNKGNFPGRFSGRQFSNSRSEMNVSTLELGDSALYLCASSPRGSPSTDTQYFGPGTRLTVL.

The chain combines TRBV5-1 with TRBJ2-7, with TRBD2 matching over 14 bases. The CDR3 consists of 19 residues. The germline V gene has CDR1 SGHRS and CDR2 YFSETQ. J lost 0 bases, V lost 4 bases, and 12 bases had no gene match. CDR3 residues: CASSPGTSGRVPYSYEQYF. Here the CDR3 DNA reads TGCGCCAGCAGCCCTGGGACTAGCGGGAGAGTACCGTACTCCTACGAGCAGTACTTC.

V usage is TRBV27 and J usage is TRBJ2-7, with D possibly being TRBD1 (7 bases). The CDR3 totals 14 residues. Deletions cut 3 bases from V and 1 base from J, with 10 bases between. Looked up from germline, CDR1 is MNHEY and CDR2 is SMNVEV (reference sequence). The CDR3 region has the DNA TGTGCCAGCAGTTTGGCGGGACAGTCCTACGAGCAGTACTTC. Its translation is CASSLAGQSYEQYF.

The rearrangement links TRBV6-1 to TRBJ2-7; 9 positions agree with TRBD2. V shed 6 bases, J shed 2 bases, and the junction held 5 bases outside the gene matches. Germline CDR1 MNHNS, CDR2 SASEGT. This CDR3 contains 14 residues. In DNA form, the CDR3 reads TGTGCCAGCAGAAGCGGGAGGACCCCCTACGAGCAGTACTTC. Its protein product is CASRSGRTPYEQYF.

CDR3 coding DNA: TGTGCCAGCAGCTTGGGCAGGGGTTTCTACGAGCAGTACTTC. Translated: CASSLGRGFYEQYF. The V and J genes are TRBV11-2 and TRBJ2-7; D may be TRBD1 (6 bases). Per the germline V gene, CDR1 is SGHAT and CDR2 is FQNNGV. The ends were cut back, 3 bases at V and 3 bases at J, with 12 bases in the middle. The CDR3 extends over 14 amino acids.